These 25 T cell receptor beta chains came from one sample sequenced in a study of shared clonotypes between healthy human individuals (dated by TCRdb to between 2020 and 2021). Library creation used the immunoSEQ multiplex PCR assay. In TCRdb, the immuneACCESS table is reduced to in-frame sequences with V and J assigned. These tables do not hold every clone; where another copy was compared, an unresolved V gene accounts for under half, and the others remain unexplained. This sample has fewer than 3 million clones in its table, and around 92% of those were observed once. Around 0.38% of the sample comes from the top ten. Material for sequencing was naive CD4+ T cells from PBMCs. According to the study, the label for this sample's cell subset or site signals: CD45RA+ positively selected. The receptors were gathered from a man between 18 and 35 years old in good health. Some clones in this sample may be carry-over from other donors' samples.

The J gene is TRBJ2-3, the V gene TRBV10-3; D remains unclear. The V gene's germline CDR1 is ENHRY and CDR2 SYGVKD. The V end lost 7 bases, the J end lost 0 bases, and 14 bases lay between the germline ends. The CDR3 has 15 residues. CDR3 sequence (DNA): TGTGCCATCACACAGACCTACGGGAGCACAGATACGCAGTATTTT. Residues: CAITQTYGSTDTQYF.

This clone appeared a few times. The CDR3: CAISESVNTEAFF. DNA of the CDR3: TGTGCCATCAGTGAGTCAGTGAACACTGAAGCTTTCTTT. The chain carries TRBV10-3 and TRBJ1-1; D call uncertain. The CDR3 runs to 13 residues. V lost 0 bases, J lost 0 bases, and 2 bases lay in between. Germline lookup yields CDR1 ENHRY and CDR2 SYGVKD.

The gene calls are TRBV5-1 and TRBJ2-2, with TRBD1 as a possible D gene (5 bases). CDR1 is SGHRS and CDR2 is YFSETQ in the germline V gene. The CDR3 is 15 amino acids. V dropped 8 bases and J dropped 0 bases, with 14 bases sitting between them. This chain's CDR3 is CASETGSSNTGELFF. The CDR3 DNA is TGCGCCAGTGAAACAGGCTCCTCGAACACCGGGGAGCTGTTTTTT.

The V call is TRBV7-9, the J call TRBJ2-5; 8 bases are shared with TRBD2. The CDR3 consists of 15 residues. CDR1 SEHNR and CDR2 FQNEAQ come from the germline V gene (reference sequence). V lost 1 base, J lost 4 bases, and 5 bases stayed unmatched. Here the CDR3 reads CASSLGAGVGETQYF. CDR3 nucleotides: TGTGCCAGCAGCTTAGGAGCGGGAGTCGGAGAGACCCAGTACTTC.

CDR3 coding DNA: TGTGCCAGTACAAAAATTTACAAGCAAGAGACCCAGTACTTC. The encoded protein is CASTKIYKQETQYF. The gene calls are TRBV2 and TRBJ2-5; D remains ambiguous. Trimming pared 9 bases from V and 2 bases from J, leaving 16 bases between. The CDR3 spans 14 residues. Germline V gives CDR1 SNHLY, CDR2 FYNNEI.

For the CDR3, the DNA is TGTGCCAGCAGAGCCGGGACAGGGCCCTACGAGCAGTACTTC. Translation gives CASRAGTGPYEQYF. The J gene is TRBJ2-7, the V gene TRBV2, with 9 bases identical to TRBD1. The CDR3 runs 14 residues. The germline CDR1 and CDR2 sequences are SNHLY and FYNNEI. The trim removed 6 bases at V and 2 bases at J, leaving 5 bases unmatched. Looking up the rest from reference TRBV2 and TRBJ2-7 gives the full variable domain: EPEVTQTPSHQVTQMGQEVILRCVPISNHLYFYWYRQILGQKVEFLVSFYNNEISEKSEIFDDQFSVERPDGSNFTLKIRSTKLEDSAMYFCASRAGTGPYEQYFGPGTRLTVT.

This clone was seen once. V gene TRBV29-1 combines with J gene TRBJ1-2; 11 bases line up with TRBD1. The CDR3 has 18 residues. The V segment lost 4 bases and the J segment 1 base; nucleotides outside the gene matches: 14. The germline V gene encodes CDR1 SQVTM and CDR2 ANQGSEA. CDR3 region: CSVAGLRGQGVSNYGYTF. The DNA for the CDR3 is TGCAGCGTTGCAGGTCTTAGGGGACAGGGGGTTAGTAACTATGGCTACACCTTC.

The chain recombines TRBV30 with TRBJ2-5; D perhaps matches TRBD1 (6 bases). Trimming took 5 bases from V and 5 from J, leaving 15 bases between them. The CDR3 spans 13 residues. Germline V gene data show CDR1 as GTSNPN and CDR2 as SVGIG (reference sequence). CDR3 DNA sequence: TGTGCCTGGGGAAGGGGGATAGAGGAGACCCAGTACTTC. This codes for CAWGRGIEETQYF.

This clone showed up just a few times. V and J are TRBV2 and TRBJ2-2, with 7 positions matching TRBD1. The V and J ends lost 6 bases and 5 bases, in that order; junction bases with no gene match: 9. Germline V gives CDR1 SNHLY, CDR2 FYNNEI. This CDR3 contains 15 residues. CDR3 sequence (DNA): TGTGCCAGCAGCCCAGACAGGGATCAGACCGGGGAGCTGTTTTTT. Protein sequence: CASSPDRDQTGELFF.

The rearrangement uses TRBV5-1 and TRBJ1-6, with D possibly matching TRBD1 (6 bases). The ends were cut back, 0 bases at V and 7 bases at J, with 14 bases in the middle. The CDR3 length is 16 residues. The V gene's germline CDR1 is SGHRS and CDR2 YFSETQ. Written as DNA, the CDR3 is TGCGCCAGCAGCTTGGCCACGGGGGGCCAGAATTCACCCCTCCACTTT. This codes for CASSLATGGQNSPLHF.

As for this clone: The sample carries other DNA sequences with the same CDR3. The rearrangement links TRBV5-1 to TRBJ2-3; no clear D gene. This CDR3 region has 13 residues. CDR1 and CDR2 from the germline V gene are SGHRS and YFSETQ. Trimming left V 0 bases short and J 6 bases short, with 8 bases between. The DNA of the CDR3 is TGCGCCAGCAGCTTGGTCCCGGTGGATACGCAGTATTTT. Its translation: CASSLVPVDTQYF.

This clone has a single count. V and J are TRBV7-2 and TRBJ1-4; 7 bases map to TRBD1. Germline lookup yields CDR1 SGHTA and CDR2 FQGNSA. The CDR3 totals 17 residues. Trimming at V came to 5 bases and at J to 2 bases, leaving 11 bases not matched to a gene. The CDR3 region has the DNA TGTGCCAGCAGCGAGTACAGGGGTAGCGGTACTAATGAAAAACTGTTTTTT. Translating it yields CASSEYRGSGTNEKLFF.

This chain connects TRBV6-4 to TRBJ2-2; D is perhaps TRBD1 or TRBD2 (5 bases each). The CDR3 has 16 residues. V was shortened by 0 bases and J by 8 bases, with 16 bases between the two germline ends. The germline CDR1 and CDR2 sequences are MRHNA and SNTAGT. CDR3 sequence reads: CASSDSERSGPGELFF. CDR3 bases: TGTGCCAGCAGTGACTCGGAAAGATCGGGACCGGGGGAGCTGTTTTTT.

V and J are TRBV5-1 and TRBJ1-1; D is unresolved. CDR1 is SGHRS, CDR2 YFSETQ, per germline. Trimming stripped 0 bases from V and 3 bases from J, with 9 bases between. The CDR3 has 14 residues. DNA of the CDR3: TGCGCCAGCAGCTTGGCCCAGGTCCACACTGAAGCTTTCTTT. Its translation is CASSLAQVHTEAFF.

This chain joins TRBV28 and TRBJ1-2, with D possibly matching TRBD1 (6 bases). CDR1 is MDHEN, CDR2 SYDVKM, per germline. This CDR3 spans 15 amino acids. V was trimmed by 3 bases and J by 2 bases, leaving 13 bases between them. The CDR3 is CASSFGGGRNYGYTF. The CDR3 DNA follows: TGTGCCAGCAGTTTCGGCGGGGGGCGCAACTATGGCTACACCTTC.

This chain connects TRBV9 to TRBJ1-2; D not certain. The CDR3 length is 15 residues. In germline, CDR1 is SGDLS, CDR2 YYNGEE. V was clipped by 4 bases and J by 6 bases, with 19 bases between them. The CDR3 DNA reads as TGTGCCAGCAGCCTGCAAGGGAGGGCGGTTGATGGCTACACCTTC. This translates into CASSLQGRAVDGYTF.

The rearrangement joins TRBV7-2 to TRBJ2-7; 9 bases map to TRBD1. This CDR3 comprises 15 residues. Germline V CDR1 and CDR2: SGHTA, FQGNSA. V lost 4 bases to trimming and J lost 1 base; unmatched junction nucleotides: 5. In nucleotides, the CDR3 is TGTGCCAGCAGCTGGGCCGGGACAGGGTCCTACGAGCAGTACTTC. Protein product: CASSWAGTGSYEQYF.

This clone was picked up one time. The rearrangement links TRBV23-1 to TRBJ2-7; 9 bases fit TRBD1. TRBV23-1 falls under the ORF class, with uncertain function. CDR3 size: 14 residues. J lost 6 bases, V lost 6 bases, and 9 bases had no gene match. The DNA of the CDR3 is TGCGCCAGCAGAAGGACAGGGGAGTCTGGCGAGCAGTACTTC. Amino acid sequence: CASRRTGESGEQYF.

The table lists this clone with a count of one. The genes are TRBV2 and TRBJ2-1; no reliable D call. V was cut by 6 bases and J by 4 bases, with 13 bases left in between. Germline V lookup: CDR1 SNHLY, CDR2 FYNNEI. CDR3 length: 14 residues. The CDR3 sequence: CASSIDGRYNEQFF. The CDR3 bases are TGTGCCAGCAGCATTGACGGACGGTACAATGAGCAGTTCTTC.

V and J are TRBV7-8 and TRBJ2-2; TRBD1 matches at 8 bases. From germline, CDR1 is SGHVS and CDR2 FQNEAQ. J gave up 5 bases and V 1 base, and 6 bases lay outside the gene matches. This CDR3 has 16 amino acids. As DNA, the CDR3 is TGTGCCAGCAGCTTAGGGCAGGGGGCGAGAACCGGGGAGCTGTTTTTT. Its translation is CASSLGQGARTGELFF.

This sequence joins TRBV5-1 and TRBJ2-1; TRBD2 agrees at 15 bases. The germline V gene encodes CDR1 SGHRS and CDR2 YFSETQ. With V trimmed by 4 bases and J by 4 bases, 12 bases remained unmatched. The CDR3 is made up of 19 amino acids. For the CDR3, the DNA is TGCGCCAGCAGCCGCGGGACTAGCGGGAGGTGGGCCTTGTACAATGAGCAGTTCTTC. It yields the protein CASSRGTSGRWALYNEQFF.

The rearrangement links TRBV18 to TRBJ2-2; 9 nucleotides match TRBD1. The germline V gene has CDR1 KGHSH and CDR2 LQKENI. This CDR3 region has 16 residues. V was pared by 4 bases and J by 2 bases, with 5 bases of the junction left unmatched. The chain's CDR3 is CASSQQGALNTGELFF. CDR3 DNA sequence: TGTGCCAGCTCACAACAGGGGGCCTTAAACACCGGGGAGCTGTTTTTT. Full variable domain (rest looked up from reference TRBV18 and TRBJ2-2): NAGVMQNPRHLVRRRGQEARLRCSPMKGHSHVYWYRQLPEEGLKFMVYLQKENIIDESGMPKERFSAEFPKEGPSILRIQQVVRGDSAAYFCASSQQGALNTGELFFGEGSRLTVL.

This chain connects TRBV28 to TRBJ1-2; TRBD1 is a possible D gene (5 bases). Trimming left V 3 bases short and J 2 bases short, with 13 bases between. Germline V CDR1 and CDR2: MDHEN, SYDVKM. The CDR3 runs 15 residues. The CDR3 DNA follows: TGTGCCAGCAGTTTCGTTGGGGCTCTAAACTATGGCTACACCTTC. This codes for CASSFVGALNYGYTF.

With regard to this clone: Other DNA sequences from this sample encode an identical CDR3 as well. V gene TRBV28 combines with J gene TRBJ2-5; TRBD1 agrees at 9 bases. Germline V gene lookup returns CDR1 MDHEN and CDR2 SYDVKM. The CDR3 has 14 residues. V lost 4 bases to trimming and J lost 4 bases; unmatched junction nucleotides: 4. CDR3 region: CASSSDRGRETQYF. The DNA of the CDR3 is TGTGCCAGCAGTTCGGACAGGGGAAGAGAGACCCAGTACTTC. Variable domain in full (rest from reference TRBV28 and TRBJ2-5): DVKVTQSSRYLVKRTGEKVFLECVQDMDHENMFWYRQDPGLGLRLIYFSYDVKMKEKGDIPEGYSVSREKKERFSLILESASTNQTSMYLCASSSDRGRETQYFGPGTRLLVL.

The chain employs TRBV6-5 and TRBJ1-2, with unresolved D. CDR3 length: 16 residues. Germline V lookup: CDR1 MNHEY, CDR2 SVGAGI. Trimming took off 0 bases at V and 5 bases at J, with 16 bases between the two ends. Here the CDR3 reads CASSYSKSAAEYGYTF. Here the CDR3 DNA reads TGTGCCAGCAGTTACTCGAAGTCTGCAGCGGAGTATGGCTACACCTTC.